A selection of T cell receptor beta chains follows, all from one sample in a study of cytomegalovirus exposure and HLA in healthy donors. The method was immunoSEQ multiplex PCR; TCRdb's version includes in-frame clones alone and lacks a portion of them. This repertoire shows some 170,000 clones, around 76% found once; its top ten account for about 1.3%. Sample: PBMCs. The source is a man aged 60 to 75 in good health and CMV-seronegative. The CDR3 runs from the conserved cysteine through the conserved F or W. The order of the fields is CDR3 length, V gene, clone size, J gene, D gene, CDR3 DNA, CDR3 protein. D genes are given only for firm matches. Clone size is not always given. Where it is, it says once, few, many or a class for expanded clones.

>16|TRBV6-5|-|TRBJ1-6|-
TGTGCCAGCCGTTGGGGGGGAAGCTCCTATAATTCACCCCTCCACTTT
CASRWGGSSYNSPLHF
>14|TRBV19|-|TRBJ1-2|-
TGTGCCAGTAGTATACGGCCGGACTTCTATGGCTACACCTTC
CASSIRPDFYGYTF
>12|TRBV29-1|-|TRBJ1-4|-
TGCAGCGTTGAACAGGGTGCTGAAAAACTGTTTTTT
CSVEQGAEKLFF
>16|TRBV5-1|-|TRBJ2-4|TRBD2
TGCGCCAGCAGCTTGGAGGGGACTAGCGGGCTTAACATTCAGTACTTC
CASSLEGTSGLNIQYF
>15|TRBV4-1|-|TRBJ1-3|-
TGCGCCAGCAGCCTATTAGACTCGGGGGGAAACACCATATATTTT
CASSLLDSGGNTIYF
>16|TRBV7-8|-|TRBJ1-5|-
TGTGCCAGCAGCCAATGGACAACCCAAAGCAATCAGCCCCAGCATTTT
CASSQWTTQSNQPQHF
>17|TRBV5-8|-|TRBJ2-2|TRBD2
TGTGCCAGCAGCCGGGGGACTAGCGGGAGGCCCACCGGGGAGCTGTTTTTT
CASSRGTSGRPTGELFF
>14|TRBV27|few|TRBJ2-5|-
TGTGCCAGCAGTTTATCCGGGTACCAAGAGACCCAGTACTTC
CASSLSGYQETQYF
>16|TRBV9|-|TRBJ2-7|-
TGTGCCAGCAGCGTAGCTGAGGGGGGGCAGCCTTACGAGCAGTACTTC
CASSVAEGGQPYEQYF
>15|TRBV30|-|TRBJ1-2|-
TGTGCCCGTAATCCGAGTGGGGGCGACTTCTATGGCTACACCTTC
CARNPSGGDFYGYTF
>15|TRBV5-1|-|TRBJ2-1|TRBD2
TGCGCCAGCACAAGCGGACTAGCGGCAAACAATGAGCAGTTCTTC
CASTSGLAANNEQFF
>12|TRBV7-3|-|TRBJ2-7|-
TGTGCCAGCAGCTTAGAAGGGGGCGAGCAGTACTTC
CASSLEGGEQYF
>18|TRBV9|-|TRBJ2-1|-
TGTGCCAGCAGCGTAGTAGTAGGAGGACAGGGAGGGTACAATGAGCAGTTCTTC
CASSVVVGGQGGYNEQFF
>15|TRBV15|-|TRBJ2-6|-
TGTGCCACCAGCATGGACAGCTCTGGGGCCAACGTCCTGACTTTC
CATSMDSSGANVLTF
>13|TRBV27|-|TRBJ1-1|-
TGTGCCAGCAGTTCACAGATGAACACTGAAGCTTTCTTT
CASSSQMNTEAFF
>14|TRBV10-3|few|TRBJ2-7|-
TGTGCCATCAGTGGACAGGACAGTTCCTACGAGCAGTACTTC
CAISGQDSSYEQYF
>14|TRBV6-6|few|TRBJ2-2|-
TGTGCCAGCAGGGCGGGACCGAACACCGGGGAGCTGTTTTTT
CASRAGPNTGELFF
>13|TRBV29-1|-|TRBJ2-1|-
TGCAGCGTAGAGAGCAACTCCTACAATGAGCAGTTCTTC
CSVESNSYNEQFF
>17|TRBV7-9|-|TRBJ2-5|-
TGTTCCAGCAGCCACCCCCCGAGACACCGCCTCGGCGAGACCCAGTACTTC
CSSSHPPRHRLGETQYF
>13|TRBV6-4|-|TRBJ1-5|TRBD1
TGTGCCAGCATGGACAGGGCCGATCAGCCCCAGCATTTT
CASMDRADQPQHF
>15|TRBV19|-|TRBJ2-2|-
TGTGCCAGTAGTAGTCCGGGGGAGCGGGCCGGGGAGCTGTTTTTT
CASSSPGERAGELFF
>15|TRBV7-9|once|TRBJ2-5|TRBD1
TGTGCCAGCAGCCGGGACAGACAAATTCAAGAGACCCAGTACTTC
CASSRDRQIQETQYF
>14|TRBV2|-|TRBJ2-1|TRBD2
TGTGCCAGCAGCGGGACTAGCGATGGGGATGAGCAGTTCTTC
CASSGTSDGDEQFF
>14|TRBV5-6|-|TRBJ2-5|TRBD1
TGTGCCAGCAGCGAGGGGGCCTCACGGGAGACCCAGTACTTC
CASSEGASRETQYF
>15|TRBV5-1|-|TRBJ2-7|-
TGCGCCAGCCCCCGGTGGGACCCCACAGGGCTCGAGCAGTACTTC
CASPRWDPTGLEQYF
>15|TRBV6-1|-|TRBJ2-7|-
TGTGCCAGCAGTCAAAGTGTAGGGGTGATCTACGAGCAGTACTTC
CASSQSVGVIYEQYF
>14|TRBV11-3|-|TRBJ2-1|TRBD2
TGTGCCAGCAATCGCGGGGGGGAAAACAATGAGCAGTTCTTC
CASNRGGENNEQFF
>12|TRBV5-1|-|TRBJ2-1|-
TGCGCCAGCAGCTTCAACTACAATGAGCAGTTCTTC
CASSFNYNEQFF
>17|TRBV28|-|TRBJ1-5|-
TGTGCCAGCAGTTTAGGGTCCTGGCAGGGCGACAATCAGCCCCAGCATTTT
CASSLGSWQGDNQPQHF
>10|TRBV30|-|TRBJ2-1|-
TGTGCCTGGAGCACAGGGGAGCAGTTCTTC
CAWSTGEQFF
>14|TRBV6-6|-|TRBJ1-1|-
TGTGCCAGCAGGGGAGGGGTTCTGAACACTGAAGCTTTCTTT
CASRGGVLNTEAFF
>16|TRBV6-5|-|TRBJ2-4|TRBD1
TGTGCCAGCAGTTCCCCGACAGGGGCGTCCAAAAACATTCAGTACTTC
CASSSPTGASKNIQYF
>14|TRBV28|-|TRBJ1-1|-
TGTGCCAGCAGTGCCGGGTCCTCGAACACTGAAGCTTTCTTT
CASSAGSSNTEAFF
>13|TRBV18|-|TRBJ1-2|-
TGTGCCAGCTCTCCCGACAGGAACTATGGCTACACCTTC
CASSPDRNYGYTF
>16|TRBV28|-|TRBJ2-5|TRBD1
TGTGCCAGCAGTTTTAGAAGGTCTGACAGGGCGGAGACCCAGTACTTC
CASSFRRSDRAETQYF
>16|TRBV9|-|TRBJ1-2|TRBD1
TGTGCCAGCAGCGTAGGGGGGGCAGGGGGCAACTATGGCTACACCTTC
CASSVGGAGGNYGYTF
>15|TRBV5-1|-|TRBJ1-1|-
TGCGCCAGCAGCTTGGAGCGCAGGGGGAACACTGAAGCTTTCTTT
CASSLERRGNTEAFF
>16|TRBV6-1|once|TRBJ2-4|-
TGTGCCAGCAGTGGCAGACAGGCACTAGCCAAAAACATTCAGTACTTC
CASSGRQALAKNIQYF
>14|TRBV5-5|-|TRBJ2-5|-
TGTGCCAGCAGCTGGAGACAGCGCCAAGAGACCCAGTACTTC
CASSWRQRQETQYF
>15|TRBV2|-|TRBJ2-5|-
TGTGCCAGCAGGGGGGGGGCAGGGCGAGGGGAGACCCAGTACTTC
CASRGGAGRGETQYF
>16|TRBV4-2|-|TRBJ2-1|TRBD2
TGTGCCAGCAGCCCTACTTCGGGACTACAGTACAATGAGCAGTTCTTC
CASSPTSGLQYNEQFF
>14|TRBV14|once|TRBJ2-5|-
TGTGCCAGCAGCCAAGAGCCGGAGGAAGAGACCCAGTACTTC
CASSQEPEEETQYF
>12|TRBV6-1|once|TRBJ1-2|-
TGTGCCAGCAATCCAGGGTTGGGCGGCTACACCTTC
CASNPGLGGYTF
>15|TRBV18|-|TRBJ2-2|TRBD1
TGTGCCAGCTCACCCGGGACAGTAAACACCGGGGAGCTGTTTTTT
CASSPGTVNTGELFF
>16|TRBV5-1|-|TRBJ2-3|TRBD2
TGCGCCAGCAGCTTGGTTACTAGCGAGTACACAGATACGCAGTATTTT
CASSLVTSEYTDTQYF
>14|TRBV30|once|TRBJ2-2|TRBD1
TGTGCCTGGACAGGGGGCGCTTACACCGGGGAGCTGTTTTTT
CAWTGGAYTGELFF
>14|TRBV5-4|-|TRBJ1-1|TRBD1
TGTGCCAGCAGCTTGGACAGGGGGGCCACTGAAGCTTTCTTT
CASSLDRGATEAFF
>16|TRBV27|once|TRBJ2-3|TRBD1
TGTGCCAGCAGTTCGCGGACAGGGACAAGCACAGATACGCAGTATTTT
CASSSRTGTSTDTQYF
>14|TRBV6-1|-|TRBJ2-5|TRBD1
TGTGCCAGCAGTGAAGGGACAGGGGCTGAGACCCAGTACTTC
CASSEGTGAETQYF